This TCR beta chain was sequenced during a study of cytomegalovirus exposure and HLA in healthy donors. Study-wide findings and caveats: In a later analysis, at a false discovery rate of 0.05, roughly 17,000 TCR beta sequences were associated with HLA alleles. Researchers reportedly found TCR beta sequences accurately predicted most subjects' HLA-A and HLA-B alleles.

Use of 60 Vbeta and 13 Jbeta primers characterized the PCR. Data came from immunoSEQ multiplex PCR; TCRdb stores just in-frame clones and leaves some out. The data contain about 120,000 clones, roughly 85% of them singletons. V was cut by 4 bases and J by 0 bases, with 13 bases left in between. This CDR3 contains 14 residues. The germline V gene encodes CDR1 SQVTM and CDR2 ANQGSEA. A remark on this clone: Its matching antigen is unknown.

Sequenced sample: PBMCs. This chain uses TRBV29-1 with TRBJ2-7; D is possibly TRBD1 (6 bases). The source is a woman aged 35 to 49 in good health and CMV-seropositive. The CDR3 protein is CSVGGQSSSYEQYF. Here the CDR3 DNA reads TGCAGCGTTGGAGGACAGTCGAGCTCCTACGAGCAGTACTTC.